This TCR beta chain was captured by sequencing in a study of CD8+CD57+ T cells in acquired aplastic anemia. Study details: Sorted CD4+ and CD8+ cells gave a mean 3.2 ug DNA, range roughly 0.19 to 30 ug.

Individuals selected for sequencing had exhibited CD8+CD57+ cell expansion on flow cytometry. Every patient had severe acquired aplastic anemia. Blood came from patients not yet given any therapy. This clonotype was found once. TCR beta VDJ and CDR3 profiling used genomic DNA as template. TCRdb redid the calling of the reads with MiXCR, one entry per CDR3 protein. Among roughly 280,000 distinct CDR3 sequences, roughly 53% were seen once, and the ten largest hold around 1.2%. The CDR3 runs 15 residues. V lost 4 bases to trimming and J lost 9 bases; unmatched junction nucleotides: 7. Germline lookup yields CDR1 WNHNN and CDR2 SYGVQD (reference sequence).

The sequenced sample consisted of sorted CD4+, CD8+, or CD8+CD57+ T cells (not recorded which) from PBMCs. The V call is TRBV10-1, the J call TRBJ1-6; 9 positions agree with TRBD1. The sequence was obtained from a human donor with aplastic anemia. DNA for the CDR3: TGCGCCAGCAGTGGCACAGGGGGCGCGAGTTCACCCCTCCACTTT. Translation: CASSGTGGASSPLHF.